This TCR beta chain comes out of a study of Ad26.COV2.S vaccination and SARS-CoV-2 variants. CDR3 length: 15 amino acids. Trimming removed 3 bases from V and 3 bases from J, with 12 bases in between. Germline V gene data show CDR1 as KGHSH and CDR2 as LQKENI. Treatment given: approximately 18 received Ad26.COV2.S at low or high dose, single or two shots; about 5 received placebo; per-sample allocation not given. At day 63 after the first vaccine or placebo injection, samples were drawn. Some clones are missing from TCRdb's copy, which holds only in-frame ones; the method was immunoSEQ multiplex PCR. This sample carries 360,000 or so clones, 80% to 90% of them seen once, and the ten largest clones take around 3.7%.

This clonotype was obtained from a person between 18 and 59 years old who received the Ad26.COV2.S COVID-19 vaccine or a placebo. The material was peripheral blood, obtained in a trial of Ad26.COV2.S vaccine versus placebo. J is TRBJ1-5 and V is TRBV18, with a weak D call TRBD1 (5 bases). As DNA, the CDR3 is TGTGCCAGCTCACCCTTCGACAGTTACAATCAGCCCCAGCATTTT. As protein: CASSPFDSYNQPQHF.